One and the same sample provided the 29 T cell receptor beta chains below, sequenced in a study of blood T cell repertoires in COVID-19. Profiling relied on immunoSEQ multiplex PCR, and the TCRdb table lists in-frame clones only, not all of them. The sample lists around 230,000 clones, 80% to 85% occurring once. Sequencing was done on a sample of peripheral blood. The receptors come from a man in his forties with acute or convalescent COVID-19.

J is TRBJ1-1 and V is TRBV5-1; 7 positions match TRBD1. Per the germline V gene, CDR1 is SGHRS and CDR2 is YFSETQ. This CDR3 has 13 amino acids. The V gene end was trimmed by 4 bases and the J gene end by 7 bases; junction bases not matched to a gene: 7. This CDR3 reads CASSLTGTYEAFF. The CDR3 region has the DNA TGCGCCAGCAGCCTGACAGGGACCTATGAAGCTTTCTTT.

This clone was recorded once. This sequence joins TRBV25-1 and TRBJ2-3; 12 bases align to TRBD2. This CDR3 has 16 residues. The germline CDR1 and CDR2 sequences are MGHDK and SYGVNS. V dropped 6 bases and J dropped 2; count of bases not matched to a gene: 6. The CDR3 DNA sequence: TGTGCCAGCAGCCTCGCTAGCGGGAGGGCCACAGATACGCAGTATTTT. Its translation: CASSLASGRATDTQYF.

The rearrangement links TRBV19 to TRBJ2-2, with 14 bases matching TRBD2. The V gene end was trimmed by 6 bases and the J gene end by 5 bases; junction bases not matched to a gene: 11. The CDR3 loop spans 18 amino acids. Germline V gives CDR1 LNHDA, CDR2 SQIVND (reference sequence). The CDR3 is CASSRGLAGVAVTGELFF. The DNA for the CDR3 is TGTGCCAGTAGCCGGGGACTAGCGGGAGTTGCGGTAACCGGGGAGCTGTTTTTT.

This chain uses TRBV4-1 with TRBJ2-3; the D gene is possibly TRBD2 (5 bases). The V end lost 1 base, the J end lost 0 bases, and 11 bases lay between the germline ends. CDR1 MGHRA and CDR2 YSYEKL come from the germline V gene. CDR3 size: 16 residues. CDR3 in DNA: TGCGCCAGCAGCCAAGGGGTAGCGATTAGCACAGATACGCAGTATTTT. Its protein is CASSQGVAISTDTQYF.

This sequence joins TRBV4-3 and TRBJ2-7, with 9 bases matching TRBD1. The CDR3 runs to 15 residues. The germline gives CDR1 LGHNA, CDR2 YSLEER. V gave up 0 bases and J gave up 5 bases; unmatched junction bases: 5. DNA for the CDR3: TGCGCCAGCAGCCAAGAGGGACAGGGCGTCCACGAGCAGTACTTC. It encodes CASSQEGQGVHEQYF.

This sequence joins TRBV2 and TRBJ2-6, with 10 bases that match TRBD1. Per the germline V gene, CDR1 is SNHLY and CDR2 is FYNNEI. This CDR3 spans 17 amino acids. Unmatched junction bases numbered 10, after V lost 7 bases and J lost 4 bases. The CDR3 here is CASKSPGQGSGANVLTF. For the CDR3, the DNA is TGTGCCAGCAAATCACCGGGACAGGGGTCAGGGGCCAACGTCCTGACTTTC.

J is TRBJ2-7 and V is TRBV4-2; D is perhaps TRBD1 (5 bases). CDR3 length: 12 amino acids. Trimming removed 5 bases at V and 5 bases at J, with 10 bases between. CDR1 is LGHNA, CDR2 YNFKEQ, per germline. The CDR3 DNA reads TGTGCCAGCAGCAGCCACAGGAACGAGCAGTACTTC. Protein: CASSSHRNEQYF.

This clone occurred a few times. In nucleotides, the CDR3 is TGTGCCAGCAGCTTGCGGGGGGGATGGGCAGATACGCAGTATTTT. Its translation is CASSLRGGWADTQYF. J is TRBJ2-3 and V is TRBV7-2, with 9 bases aligning to TRBD2. This CDR3 contains 15 residues. The junction had 5 bases not matched to a gene; V was cut back by 3 bases and J by 4 bases. CDR1 is SGHTA and CDR2 is FQGNSA in the germline V gene.

The V gene is TRBV18, the J gene TRBJ2-3; D perhaps matches TRBD1 (5 bases). V was clipped by 3 bases and J by 0 bases, with 7 bases between them. Germline V gene data show CDR1 as KGHSH and CDR2 as LQKENI. This CDR3 region has 14 residues. CDR3 residues: CASSPSGSTDTQYF. The CDR3 DNA follows: TGTGCCAGCTCACCTTCAGGGAGCACAGATACGCAGTATTTT.

V and J are TRBV29-1 and TRBJ1-2; D call uncertain. The CDR3 consists of 10 residues. Trimming left V 3 bases short and J 8 bases short, with 7 bases between. Looked up from germline, CDR1 is SQVTM and CDR2 is ANQGSEA. The CDR3 DNA reads as TGCAGCGTTGATAGCGGCGGCTACACCTTC. Translation gives CSVDSGGYTF.

This chain links TRBV18 with TRBJ1-6; D is possibly TRBD1 (6 bases). Germline CDR1 reads KGHSH; CDR2 reads LQKENI. The CDR3 loop spans 14 amino acids. Trimming took 4 bases from V and 8 from J, leaving 12 bases between them. The CDR3 region has the DNA TGTGCCAGCTCACTCCGGGACAAGGATTCACCCCTCCACTTT. Protein sequence: CASSLRDKDSPLHF.

This clone has only one observation. This chain uses TRBV12-3 or TRBV12-4 with TRBJ1-5; a weak D match, TRBD1 (5 bases). Deletions cut 5 bases from V and 7 bases from J, with 9 bases between. The CDR3 runs 12 residues. The CDR3 sequence: CASSEWGQPQHF. As DNA, the CDR3 is TGTGCCAGCAGTGAGTGGGGCCAGCCCCAGCATTTT.

This rearrangement joins TRBV3-1 (or the pseudogene TRBV3-2) to TRBJ1-2; D perhaps matches TRBD1 (6 bases). Germline CDR1 LGHDT, CDR2 YNNKEL (reference sequence). Deletions cut 1 base from V and 7 bases from J, with 10 bases between. The CDR3 consists of 13 residues. The chain's CDR3 is CASSQVTGFGYTF. CDR3 DNA sequence: TGTGCCAGCAGCCAAGTTACAGGGTTTGGCTACACCTTC.

V gene TRBV5-1 combines with J gene TRBJ2-3, with a weak D call TRBD2 (5 bases). Germline V gives CDR1 SGHRS, CDR2 YFSETQ. The CDR3 consists of 13 residues. V was clipped by 3 bases and J by 0 bases, with 5 bases between them. The CDR3 DNA is TGCGCCAGCAGCTCGGGGAGCACAGATACGCAGTATTTT. Its translation: CASSSGSTDTQYF. Variable domain in full (rest from reference TRBV5-1 and TRBJ2-3): KAGVTQTPRYLIKTRGQQVTLSCSPISGHRSVSWYQQTPGQGLQFLFEYFSETQRNKGNFPGRFSGRQFSNSRSEMNVSTLELGDSALYLCASSSGSTDTQYFGPGTRLTVL.

The rearrangement joins TRBV7-9 to TRBJ2-5; a possible D gene is TRBD1 (5 bases). CDR3 length: 12 residues. V lost 5 bases and J lost 13, with 17 bases in between. Germline V lookup: CDR1 SEHNR, CDR2 FQNEAQ (reference sequence). The CDR3 here is CASSADRLIMYF. DNA of the CDR3: TGTGCCAGCAGCGCCGACAGACTGATCATGTACTTC.

This chain uses TRBV7-2 with TRBJ2-2; a weak D match, TRBD1 (5 bases). This CDR3 contains 16 residues. Trimming removed 1 base from V and 0 bases from J, with 9 bases in between. Germline V gives CDR1 SGHTA, CDR2 FQGNSA. For the CDR3, the DNA is TGTGCCAGCAGCTTAGGACAGACCTCGAACACCGGGGAGCTGTTTTTT. Translation gives CASSLGQTSNTGELFF.

The chain couples TRBV5-1 to TRBJ1-2, with TRBD1 identical over 9 bases. The CDR3 has 13 residues. Looked up from germline, CDR1 is SGHRS and CDR2 is YFSETQ. V trimming: 4 bases; J trimming: 9 bases; junction bases outside the gene matches: 7. CDR3 in amino acids: CASSEGQGTSYTF. The CDR3 nucleotides read TGCGCCAGCAGCGAGGGACAGGGTACGAGCTACACCTTC.

The gene calls are TRBV29-1 and TRBJ2-1; 11 bases line up with TRBD2. The CDR3 runs 15 residues. The J segment lost 2 bases and the V segment lost 3 bases, leaving 3 bases of the junction unmatched. Germline V gives CDR1 SQVTM, CDR2 ANQGSEA. The CDR3 here is CSVDGTSGAYNEQFF. The CDR3 DNA reads as TGCAGCGTTGACGGGACTAGCGGAGCCTACAATGAGCAGTTCTTC.

The genes are TRBV7-2 and TRBJ1-1; 11 nucleotides align to TRBD1. The CDR3 contains 14 residues. The germline V gene encodes CDR1 SGHTA and CDR2 FQGNSA. The trim removed 5 bases at V and 4 bases at J, leaving 3 bases unmatched. The CDR3 loop reads CASSPDRGLTEAFF. CDR3 nucleotides: TGTGCCAGCAGCCCGGACAGGGGGCTCACTGAAGCTTTCTTT.

The sample holds one count of this clone. V usage is TRBV5-4 and J usage is TRBJ2-7; the match to TRBD2 covers 14 bases. J was trimmed by 6 bases and V by 4 bases; bases with no gene match: 9. The length of the CDR3 is 16 residues. The V gene's germline CDR1 is SGHNT and CDR2 YYREEE (reference sequence). The CDR3 loop is CASSNPGLAGVSEQYF. CDR3 DNA sequence: TGTGCCAGCAGCAACCCGGGACTAGCGGGAGTCAGCGAGCAGTACTTC.

This clone was recorded once. The J gene is TRBJ2-3, the V gene TRBV29-1; the match to TRBD2 covers 7 bases. This CDR3 contains 11 residues. V shed 7 bases, J shed 4 bases, and the junction held 2 bases outside the gene matches. Germline V gene data show CDR1 as SQVTM and CDR2 as ANQGSEA. CDR3 protein: CSGAGADTQYF. The CDR3 region has the DNA TGCAGCGGGGCGGGGGCAGATACGCAGTATTTT.

The V call is TRBV3-1 (or the pseudogene TRBV3-2), the J call TRBJ1-5; D gene uncertain. From germline, CDR1 is LGHDT and CDR2 YNNKEL (reference sequence). Trimming took 4 bases from V and 3 from J, leaving 10 bases between them. CDR3 length: 14 amino acids. This CDR3 is CASSRGSLNQPQHF. DNA of the CDR3: TGTGCCAGCAGCCGAGGGAGTCTCAATCAGCCCCAGCATTTT.

The V gene is TRBV30, the J gene TRBJ1-5; D gene unclear. Germline CDR1 is GTSNPN and CDR2 is SVGIG (reference sequence). CDR3 length: 15 residues. The germline V and J ends were trimmed by 2 bases and 2 bases, with 13 bases remaining between them. CDR3 nucleotide sequence: TGTGCCTGGAGTTTACGGGGTCGGGGCAATCAGCCCCAGCATTTT. This encodes CAWSLRGRGNQPQHF.

The chain employs TRBV7-2 and TRBJ1-6; 10 bases are shared with TRBD1. Germline CDR1 is SGHTA and CDR2 is FQGNSA. The CDR3 extends over 15 amino acids. V lost 4 bases to trimming and J lost 7 bases; unmatched junction nucleotides: 4. CDR3 sequence: CASSSRQGANSPLHF. The CDR3 DNA follows: TGTGCCAGCAGCTCCCGACAGGGGGCGAATTCACCCCTCCACTTT.

The CDR3, as DNA: TGTGCCGGGGGGGACGGGAACACTGAAGCTTTCTTT. Translated: CAGGDGNTEAFF. The V gene is TRBV19, the J gene TRBJ1-1, with D possibly matching TRBD1 (5 bases). This CDR3 contains 12 residues. The V end was cut by 11 bases, the J end by 1 base, with 11 bases between. Per the germline V gene, CDR1 is LNHDA and CDR2 is SQIVND (reference sequence).

The gene calls are TRBV18 and TRBJ1-1, with D unclear. This CDR3 contains 13 residues. Trimming pared 3 bases from V and 1 base from J, leaving 6 bases between. CDR1 and CDR2 (germline): KGHSH, LQKENI. Here the CDR3 DNA reads TGTGCCAGCTCACCGGAGGGGAACACTGAAGCTTTCTTT. Translating gives CASSPEGNTEAFF.

This rearrangement joins TRBV6-2 or TRBV6-3 to TRBJ1-6; 8 bases match TRBD1. V trimming: 5 bases; J trimming: 9 bases; junction bases outside the gene matches: 9. From germline, CDR1 is MNHEY and CDR2 SVGEGT. This CDR3 comprises 15 residues. The CDR3 region is CASSNRTGLTSPLHF. DNA of the CDR3: TGTGCCAGCAGTAACCGGACAGGGTTGACTTCACCCCTCCACTTT.

With regard to this clone: At the DNA level, this CDR3 is encoded by other sequences in the same sample as well. The V call is TRBV3-1 (or the pseudogene TRBV3-2), the J call TRBJ1-5, with 8 nucleotides matching TRBD1. Germline loops: CDR1 LGHDT, CDR2 YNNKEL (reference sequence). J was trimmed by 4 bases and V by 4 bases; bases with no gene match: 3. CDR3 length equals 14 residues. The CDR3 DNA reads TGTGCCAGCAGCCCAACAGGGGGTAATCAGCCCCAGCATTTT. Protein sequence: CASSPTGGNQPQHF.

J is TRBJ2-5 and V is TRBV2, with 7 bases matching TRBD1. CDR1 SNHLY and CDR2 FYNNEI come from the germline V gene. With V trimmed by 8 bases and J by 1 base, 10 bases remained unmatched. CDR3 size: 15 residues. The CDR3 is CASSREGAGQETQYF. CDR3 nucleotides: TGTGCCAGCTCACGCGAGGGGGCGGGCCAAGAGACCCAGTACTTC.